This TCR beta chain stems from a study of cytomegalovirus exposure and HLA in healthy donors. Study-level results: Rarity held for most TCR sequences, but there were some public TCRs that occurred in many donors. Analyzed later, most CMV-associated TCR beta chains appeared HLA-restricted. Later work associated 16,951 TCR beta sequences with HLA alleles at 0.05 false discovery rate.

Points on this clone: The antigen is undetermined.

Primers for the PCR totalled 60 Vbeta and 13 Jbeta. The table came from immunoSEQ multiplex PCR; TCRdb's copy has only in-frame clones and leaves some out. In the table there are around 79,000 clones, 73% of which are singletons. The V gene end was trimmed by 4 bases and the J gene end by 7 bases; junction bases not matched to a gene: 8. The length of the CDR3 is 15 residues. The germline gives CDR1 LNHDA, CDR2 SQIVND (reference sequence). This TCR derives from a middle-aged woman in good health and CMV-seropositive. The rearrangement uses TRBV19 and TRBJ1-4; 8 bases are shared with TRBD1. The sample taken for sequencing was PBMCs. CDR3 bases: TGTGCCAGTAGTACACGACAGGGGCCGAGTGAAAAACTGTTTTTT. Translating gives CASSTRQGPSEKLFF. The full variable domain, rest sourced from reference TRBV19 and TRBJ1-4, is DGGITQSPKYLFRKEGQNVTLSCEQNLNHDAMYWYRQDPGQGLRLIYYSQIVNDFQKGDIAEGYSVSREKKESFPLTVTSAQKNPTAFYLCASSTRQGPSEKLFFGSGTQLSVL.